The rows below give T cell receptor beta chains drawn from one sample of a study of cytomegalovirus exposure and HLA in healthy donors. Profiled with immunoSEQ multiplex PCR; TCRdb holds only in-frame clones, not every one. In the table there are about 130,000 clones, about 94% of which are singletons. The sequencing sample was made of PBMCs. These TCRs come from a woman under 30 in good health and CMV-seronegative. CDR3s include the opening cysteine and the closing phenylalanine or tryptophan. D genes are given only for firm matches. The size of a clone is reported for some rows only, either as once, few or many, or as a class for expanded clones.

>TRBV11-2|-|TRBJ2-7|-
TGTGCCAGCAGCTTACGCGGAGTCCTATACGAGCAGTACTTC
CASSLRGVLYEQYF
>TRBV25-1|-|TRBJ2-7|TRBD1
TGTGCCAGCAGTGGGGACAGGGGGTTTGACGAGCAGTACTTC
CASSGDRGFDEQYF
>TRBV27|-|TRBJ2-5|-
TGTGCCAGCAAACTTCGCGGAGCGGAGACCCAGTACTTC
CASKLRGAETQYF
>TRBV9|-|TRBJ2-1|TRBD2
TGTGCCAGCAGCGTAAGCGGGAGCTCCTACAATGAGCAGTTCTTC
CASSVSGSSYNEQFF
>TRBV6-5|-|TRBJ2-2|TRBD2
TGTGCCAGCAGTTACTCAGCGGGAGGGGACACCGGGGAGCTGTTTTTT
CASSYSAGGDTGELFF
>TRBV2|-|TRBJ1-1|-
TGTGCCAGCAGGACTGTCCGGGGTCCCGCTGAAGCTTTCTTT
CASRTVRGPAEAFF
>TRBV2|-|TRBJ2-7|-
TGTGCCAGCAGTGACGGCTACGAGCAGTACTTC
CASSDGYEQYF
>TRBV6-1|-|TRBJ2-1|-
TGTGCCAGCAGTCAACCGGGATACAATGAGCAGTTCTTC
CASSQPGYNEQFF
>TRBV9|-|TRBJ2-1|-
TGTGCCAGCAGCGTAGTTTCGGGACACTACAATGAGCAGTTCTTC
CASSVVSGHYNEQFF
>TRBV28|-|TRBJ1-2|-
TGTGCGAGCGGGAAAAGGAGGTATAGCTATGGCTACACCTTC
CASGKRRYSYGYTF
>TRBV2|-|TRBJ2-7|TRBD1
TGTGCCAGCGGGGGACAGGGGGCGTTTGAGCAGTACTTC
CASGGQGAFEQYF
>TRBV7-2|-|TRBJ2-1|-
TGTGCCAGCAGCCTGGACAGAAGCTCCTACAATGAGCAGTTCTTC
CASSLDRSSYNEQFF
>TRBV7-2|-|TRBJ2-2|-
TGTGCCAGCAGCTTAGCAGGGAGGTGGATCCCCACCGGGGAGCTGTTTTTT
CASSLAGRWIPTGELFF
>TRBV7-9|-|TRBJ1-1|-
TGTGCCAGCAGCTTATCGCAGATGAACACTGAAGCTTTCTTT
CASSLSQMNTEAFF
>TRBV4-1|-|TRBJ1-5|-
TGCGCCAGCAGTCGGAGGGTCAATCAGCCCCAGCATTTT
CASSRRVNQPQHF
>TRBV28|-|TRBJ1-1|-
TGTGCCAGCAGCCCCGACAATTCGAACACTGAAGCTTTCTTT
CASSPDNSNTEAFF
>TRBV11-2|-|TRBJ2-7|-
TGTGCCAGCACCCCCATGGGGGCATCCTACGAGCAGTACTTC
CASTPMGASYEQYF
>TRBV5-4|-|TRBJ2-1|TRBD2
TGTGCCAGCAGCCTCGACCGGGGGGACGACAATGAGCAGTTCTTC
CASSLDRGDDNEQFF
>TRBV6-1|-|TRBJ1-4|-
TGTGCCAGCAGTGTTGGCCTCGCGAGGGTTAATGAAAAACTGTTTTTT
CASSVGLARVNEKLFF
>TRBV4-1|-|TRBJ1-2|-
TGCGCCAGCAGCCAAGTCCCGGGAGAAACCAACTATGGCTACACCTTC
CASSQVPGETNYGYTF
>TRBV5-1|-|TRBJ2-2|-
TGCGCCAGCAGCTCCGGGAGTGGCTTGGCGAACACCGGGGAGCTGTTTTTT
CASSSGSGLANTGELFF
>TRBV6-6|-|TRBJ1-1|-
TGTGCCAGCAGTTACGAGGGTACGAACACTGAAGCTTTCTTT
CASSYEGTNTEAFF
>TRBV5-1|once|TRBJ1-1|-
TGCGCCAGCAGCTTGGTCCAGCTCGGAGGCACTGAAGCTTTCTTT
CASSLVQLGGTEAFF
>TRBV5-6|-|TRBJ2-5|-
TGTGCCAGCATTCGGGGGAGAGGGGAGACCCAGTACTTC
CASIRGRGETQYF
>TRBV6-5|-|TRBJ2-7|-
TGTGCCAGCAGTTTCCCAGGGTTCCCCTACGAGCAGTACTTC
CASSFPGFPYEQYF
>TRBV7-6|-|TRBJ2-7|TRBD1
TGTGCCAGCAGCTACGGGACAGGAGGTCCCTATTCCTACGAGCAGTACTTC
CASSYGTGGPYSYEQYF
>TRBV19|-|TRBJ2-5|TRBD1
TGTGCCAGTAGTAGGGGACAGGGGAGAGAGACCCAGTACTTC
CASSRGQGRETQYF
>TRBV29-1|-|TRBJ2-7|-
TGCAGCGTAGGGGAAAAGTACTCCTACGAGCAGTACTTC
CSVGEKYSYEQYF
>TRBV25-1|-|TRBJ1-1|-
TGTGCCAGCAGTGAAGGCTTGACTGAAGCTTTCTTT
CASSEGLTEAFF
>TRBV6-4|-|TRBJ1-1|-
TGTGCCAGCAGTGTAGAGGTGGGCACTGAAGCTTTCTTT
CASSVEVGTEAFF
>TRBV28|-|TRBJ1-1|-
TGTGCCAGCAGTTTATCCCCCTCGAACACTGAAGCTTTCTTT
CASSLSPSNTEAFF
>TRBV10-1|-|TRBJ1-1|TRBD1
TGCGCCAGCAGTGACTCCGGACAGGGAGGGACTGAAGCTTTCTTT
CASSDSGQGGTEAFF